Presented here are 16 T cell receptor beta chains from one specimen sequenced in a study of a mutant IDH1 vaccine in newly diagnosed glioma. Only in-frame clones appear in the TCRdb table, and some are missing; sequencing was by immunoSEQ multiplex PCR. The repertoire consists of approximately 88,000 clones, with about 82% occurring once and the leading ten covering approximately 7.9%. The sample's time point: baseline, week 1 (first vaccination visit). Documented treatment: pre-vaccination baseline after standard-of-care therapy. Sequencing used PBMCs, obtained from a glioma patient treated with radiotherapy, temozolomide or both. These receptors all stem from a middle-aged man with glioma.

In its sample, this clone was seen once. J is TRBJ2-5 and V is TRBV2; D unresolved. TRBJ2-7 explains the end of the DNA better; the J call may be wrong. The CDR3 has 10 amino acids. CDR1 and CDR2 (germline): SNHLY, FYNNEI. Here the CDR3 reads CASSYYEQYF. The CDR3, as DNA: TGTGCCAGCAGCTACTACGAGCAGTACTTC.

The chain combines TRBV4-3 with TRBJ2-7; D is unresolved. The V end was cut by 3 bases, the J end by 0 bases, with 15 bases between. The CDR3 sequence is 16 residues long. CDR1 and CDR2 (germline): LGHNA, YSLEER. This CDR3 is CASSQWAAVDSYEQYF. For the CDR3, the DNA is TGCGCCAGCAGCCAGTGGGCGGCAGTCGACTCCTACGAGCAGTACTTC.

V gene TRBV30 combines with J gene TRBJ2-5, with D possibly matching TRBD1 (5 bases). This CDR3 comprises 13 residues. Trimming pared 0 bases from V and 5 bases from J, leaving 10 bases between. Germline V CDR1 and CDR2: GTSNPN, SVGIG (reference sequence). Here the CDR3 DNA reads TGTGCCTGGAGTGTTCAGGGATGGGAGACCCAGTACTTC. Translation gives CAWSVQGWETQYF.

CDR3 coding DNA: TGTGCCAGCAGAAAAGACAGGGGGGGCACTGAAGCTTTCTTT. It encodes CASRKDRGGTEAFF. V and J are TRBV2 and TRBJ1-1, with 9 bases identical to TRBD1. Trimming at V came to 6 bases and at J to 4 bases, leaving 6 bases not matched to a gene. CDR1 and CDR2 (germline): SNHLY, FYNNEI. This CDR3 spans 14 amino acids.

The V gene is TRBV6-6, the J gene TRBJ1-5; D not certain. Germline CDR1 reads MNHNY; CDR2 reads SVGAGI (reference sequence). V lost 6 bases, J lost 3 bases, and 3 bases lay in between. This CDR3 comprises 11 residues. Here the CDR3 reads CASSLNQPQHF. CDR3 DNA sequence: TGTGCCAGCAGCCTCAATCAGCCCCAGCATTTT.

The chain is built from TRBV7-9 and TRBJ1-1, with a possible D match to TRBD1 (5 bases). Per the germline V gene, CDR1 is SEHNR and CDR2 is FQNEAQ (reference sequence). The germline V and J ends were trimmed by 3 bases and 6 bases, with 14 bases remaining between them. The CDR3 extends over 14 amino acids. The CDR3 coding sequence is TGTGCCAGCAGCTTCGGGGGGGAACACTCTGAAGCTTTCTTT. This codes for CASSFGGEHSEAFF.

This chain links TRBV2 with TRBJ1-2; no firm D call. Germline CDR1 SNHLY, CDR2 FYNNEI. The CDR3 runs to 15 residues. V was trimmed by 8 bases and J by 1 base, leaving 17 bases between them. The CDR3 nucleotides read TGTGCCAGCGACACGGCCCCCACCATTAACTATGGCTACACCTTC. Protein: CASDTAPTINYGYTF.

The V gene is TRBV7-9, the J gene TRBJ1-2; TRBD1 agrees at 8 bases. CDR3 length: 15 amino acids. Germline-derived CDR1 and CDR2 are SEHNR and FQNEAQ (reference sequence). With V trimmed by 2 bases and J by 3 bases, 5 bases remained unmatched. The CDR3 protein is CASSLSDRGDYGYTF. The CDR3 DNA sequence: TGTGCCAGCAGCTTATCTGACAGGGGAGACTATGGCTACACCTTC.

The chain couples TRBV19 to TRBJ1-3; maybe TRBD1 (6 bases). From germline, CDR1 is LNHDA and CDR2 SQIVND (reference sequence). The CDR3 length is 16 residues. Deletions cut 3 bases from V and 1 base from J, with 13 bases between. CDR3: CASSIGGIQSGNTIYF. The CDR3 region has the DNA TGTGCCAGTAGTATCGGGGGCATCCAATCTGGAAACACCATATATTTT.

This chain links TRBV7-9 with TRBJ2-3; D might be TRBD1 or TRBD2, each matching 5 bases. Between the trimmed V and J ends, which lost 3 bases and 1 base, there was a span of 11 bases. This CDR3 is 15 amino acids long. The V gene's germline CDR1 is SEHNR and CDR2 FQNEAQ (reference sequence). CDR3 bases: TGTGCCAGCAGCTTCCGGGGCTCCGGCACAGATACGCAGTATTTT. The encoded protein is CASSFRGSGTDTQYF.

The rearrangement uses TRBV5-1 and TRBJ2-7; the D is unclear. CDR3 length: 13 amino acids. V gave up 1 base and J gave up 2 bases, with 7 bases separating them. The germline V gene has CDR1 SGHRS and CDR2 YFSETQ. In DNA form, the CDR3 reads TGCGCCAGCAGCTTGCTCTCGGCCTACGAGCAGTACTTC. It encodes CASSLLSAYEQYF.

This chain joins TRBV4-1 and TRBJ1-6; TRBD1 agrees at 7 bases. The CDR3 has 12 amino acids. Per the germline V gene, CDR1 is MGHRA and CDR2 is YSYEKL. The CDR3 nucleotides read TGCGCTTCACAGGGGTCGGCGGCACCCCTCCACTTT. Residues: CASQGSAAPLHF.

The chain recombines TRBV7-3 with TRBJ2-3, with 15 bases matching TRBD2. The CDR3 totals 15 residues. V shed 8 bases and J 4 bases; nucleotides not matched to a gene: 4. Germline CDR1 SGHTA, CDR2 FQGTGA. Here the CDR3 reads CASGLAGGRADTQYF. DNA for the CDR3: TGTGCCAGCGGACTAGCGGGAGGGCGCGCAGATACGCAGTATTTT.

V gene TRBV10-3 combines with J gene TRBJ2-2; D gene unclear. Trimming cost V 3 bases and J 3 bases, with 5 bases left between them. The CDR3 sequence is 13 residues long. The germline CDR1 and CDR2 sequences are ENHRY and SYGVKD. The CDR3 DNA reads TGTGCCATCAGTGACGATCACACCGGGGAGCTGTTTTTT. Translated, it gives CAISDDHTGELFF.

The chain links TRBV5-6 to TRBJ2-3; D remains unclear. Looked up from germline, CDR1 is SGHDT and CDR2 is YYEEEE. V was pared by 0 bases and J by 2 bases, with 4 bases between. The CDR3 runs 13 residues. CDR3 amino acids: CASSLAYTDTQYF. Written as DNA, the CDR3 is TGTGCCAGCAGCTTGGCGTACACAGATACGCAGTATTTT.

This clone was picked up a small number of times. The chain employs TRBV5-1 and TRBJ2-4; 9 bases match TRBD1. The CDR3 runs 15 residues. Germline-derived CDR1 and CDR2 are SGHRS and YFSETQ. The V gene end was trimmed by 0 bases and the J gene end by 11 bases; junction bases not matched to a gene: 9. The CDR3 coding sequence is TGCGCCAGCAGCTTGGGGGACAGGGCTATAACCCTTCAGTACTTC. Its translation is CASSLGDRAITLQYF.